The rows below give T cell receptor beta chains drawn from one sample of a study of cytomegalovirus exposure and HLA in healthy donors. Assay used: immunoSEQ multiplex PCR; TCRdb lists only in-frame clones, some missing. Seen here are tens of thousands of clones, approximately 88% observed once, and the top ten hold roughly 2.4%. The sample comprised PBMCs. These receptors all come from a woman aged 50 to 60 in good health and CMV-seronegative. CDR3s include the opening cysteine and the closing phenylalanine or tryptophan. A D gene is named only where the DNA matches it firmly. Clone size, where shown, is once, few, many, or a class for clones that have expanded.

abundance	d_gene	v_gene	j_gene	CDR3aa
.	TRBD2	TRBV19	TRBJ2-1	CASSIGTSAEQFF
.	TRBD2	TRBV4-1	TRBJ2-7	CASSRRLAVYEQYF
.	TRBD1	TRBV10-3	TRBJ1-3	CAARGSSGNTIYF
.	TRBD2	TRBV28	TRBJ2-2	CASSPGLQNTGELFF
.	TRBD1	TRBV9	TRBJ1-1	CASSVEVDREDQNTEAFF
.	.	TRBV6-6	TRBJ1-1	CASSYTQGTEAFF
few	.	TRBV16	TRBJ2-7	CASSLSLVSYEQYF
once	TRBD2	TRBV4-1	TRBJ2-1	CASSQGLAGLYNEQFF
.	TRBD1	TRBV4-1	TRBJ2-7	CASSQVPRGILNYEQYF
.	TRBD1	TRBV6-1	TRBJ1-6	CASSWTGEGSPLHF
.	.	TRBV11-2	TRBJ1-1	CASSLGDWTEAFF
.	TRBD2	TRBV6-5	TRBJ2-5	CASSSPSGGPRETQYF
.	TRBD1	TRBV9	TRBJ2-6	CASSVTTLSTGSGANVLTF
once	.	TRBV28	TRBJ1-1	CASSLVAGWGLGTEAFF
.	TRBD1	TRBV10-1	TRBJ1-3	CASSKDRGHSGNTIYF
.	.	TRBV5-1	TRBJ1-4	CASSPGAPGANEKLFF
.	TRBD2	TRBV12-5	TRBJ2-5	CASGFAREVQETQYF
.	TRBD1	TRBV4-1	TRBJ1-1	CASSQSGQGNTEAFF
.	TRBD2	TRBV4-1	TRBJ2-5	CASSQLSGKETQYF
once	.	TRBV29-1	TRBJ1-1	CSVGPRGTEAFF
.	.	TRBV5-6	TRBJ1-5	CASSFGRAYNQPQHF
.	.	TRBV18	TRBJ1-5	CASSPRGDSNQPQHF
.	.	TRBV6-5	TRBJ1-1	CASSYSVAGGLTEAFF
.	TRBD1	TRBV9	TRBJ2-1	CASSAQDRFNEQFF
.	.	TRBV29-1	TRBJ2-7	CSVLTEPYEQYF
once	TRBD2	TRBV4-1	TRBJ2-7	CASSQGLAGGYEQYF
.	.	TRBV7-5	TRBJ2-7	CARSRFSPCEKDRIFYEQYF
.	TRBD2	TRBV2	TRBJ2-1	CASSPKAGGPNEQFF
.	TRBD1	TRBV7-2	TRBJ2-2	CASSRQGFDTGELFF
.	.	TRBV28	TRBJ2-7	CASSLAVQSFYGSEQYF
.	TRBD1	TRBV28	TRBJ1-2	CASSSTGDPNYGYTF
.	.	TRBV30	TRBJ1-1	CAWSVLVNTEAFF
.	.	TRBV28	TRBJ2-1	CASSLGGDYNEQFF
.	.	TRBV18	TRBJ2-2	CASSPDIRVGELFF
.	.	TRBV9	TRBJ1-1	CASTPRAEAFF
.	.	TRBV6-5	TRBJ1-6	CASSPRGEFNSPLHF
.	.	TRBV7-2	TRBJ2-5	CASSLGLAETQYF
.	TRBD2	TRBV5-1	TRBJ2-3	CASSLSSGLAGSTDTQYF
.	TRBD2	TRBV4-1	.	CASSQEGTRGYEQYF
.	.	TRBV19	TRBJ1-1	CASSITPGIPNTEAFF
.	.	TRBV9	TRBJ2-2	CASSVVHNTGELFF
.	.	TRBV25-1	TRBJ2-7	CASSERGGGTYEQYF
few	.	TRBV7-8	TRBJ1-5	CASSTSTSNQPQHF
.	.	TRBV27	TRBJ1-1	CASRGHTEAFF
.	.	TRBV6-1	TRBJ1-3	CASSEPDWAISGNTIYF
.	TRBD1	TRBV5-1	TRBJ2-5	CASGRDRQETQYF